These 5 T cell receptor beta chains were all obtained from the same sample, sequenced in a study of shared clonotypes between healthy human individuals. Repertoires were generated with immunoSEQ multiplex PCR, while TCRdb's copy carries only in-frame clones and drops some. The table records around 990,000 clones, 77% of them present only once. Sequencing was done on a sample of memory CD4+ T cells from PBMCs. Stated subset: CD45RA-negative fraction. All receptors come from a man aged 18 to 30 in good health. Some clones in this sample may be carry-over from other donors' samples.

Only a few counts were recorded for this clone. The chain links TRBV4-1 to TRBJ1-1; tentative D call: TRBD1 (5 bases). Trimming removed 1 base from V and 3 bases from J, with 12 bases in between. The germline V gene encodes CDR1 MGHRA and CDR2 YSYEKL. The CDR3 contains 15 residues. CDR3: CASSQVDSRYTEAFF. CDR3 nucleotides: TGCGCCAGCAGCCAAGTCGACAGTCGGTACACTGAAGCTTTCTTT.

This chain connects TRBV29-1 to TRBJ2-7; TRBD1 aligns across 12 bases. This CDR3 contains 15 residues. Germline V gene sequence: CDR1 SQVTM, CDR2 ANQGSEA. The V segment lost 4 bases and the J segment 1 base; nucleotides outside the gene matches: 5. CDR3 sequence (DNA): TGCAGCGTTGGGGACAGGGGGCGCGGGTCCTACGAGCAGTACTTC. This gives the protein CSVGDRGRGSYEQYF.

The chain employs TRBV28 and TRBJ2-1, with D perhaps matching TRBD2 (5 bases). The germline CDR1 and CDR2 sequences are MDHEN and SYDVKM. The CDR3 is made up of 14 amino acids. The V end lost 6 bases, the J end lost 6 bases, and 15 bases lay between the germline ends. In DNA form, the CDR3 reads TGTGCCAGCAGACGGAGTTCGGAGGTCAATGAGCAGTTCTTC. It is translated as CASRRSSEVNEQFF.

Regarding this clone: One base away lies a much larger clone, so this may be a sequencing read error. V usage is TRBV25-1 and J usage is TRBJ2-6; D not certain. Deletions cut 2 bases from V and 4 bases from J, with 15 bases between. Germline V gene lookup returns CDR1 MGHDK and CDR2 SYGVNS. The CDR3 covers 17 residues. This CDR3 reads CASSEVGTVTGANVLTF. CDR3 bases: TGTGCCAGCAGTGAAGTCGGTACAGTGACCGGGGCCAACGTCCTGACTTTC.

Only one count was recorded for this clone. The sample carries other DNA sequences with the same CDR3. The gene calls are TRBV5-4 and TRBJ2-3; 13 nucleotides match TRBD2. V was clipped by 5 bases and J by 3 bases; unmatched bases: 0. Per the germline V gene, CDR1 is SGHNT and CDR2 is YYREEE (reference sequence). This CDR3 region has 14 residues. The CDR3: CASRLAGGTDTQYF. In DNA, the CDR3 is TGTGCCAGCAGACTAGCGGGAGGGACAGATACGCAGTATTTT.